Described below is a single TCR beta chain sequence and its context. Its antigen is unidentified. Primers included in the PCR were 60 Vbeta and 13 Jbeta primers. Clones were sequenced by immunoSEQ multiplex PCR, and TCRdb holds only the in-frame ones, with some missing. The table lists fewer than 200,000 clones. The entry originates in a study of cytomegalovirus exposure and HLA in healthy donors. Whole-study findings and limits: Most TCR sequences showed up rarely, but some public TCRs showed up in many donors.

Per the germline V gene, CDR1 is MNHEY and CDR2 is SMNVEV (reference sequence). Trimming removed 2 bases from V and 6 bases from J, with 16 bases in between. The CDR3 loop spans 16 amino acids. Sequencing used PBMCs. The chain links TRBV27 to TRBJ2-2; D gene unclear. This TCR derives from a man aged 30 to 39 in good health and CMV-seronegative. The CDR3 region is CASSLEASLNAGELFF. DNA of the CDR3: TGTGCCAGCAGTTTAGAGGCAAGCCTCAACGCCGGGGAGCTGTTTTTT.